Shown below are 8 T cell receptor beta chains from a single sample sequenced in a study of human T cells and chemical hapten exposure. TCRdb analysed the RACE reads with MiXCR anew, one entry per CDR3 protein. The top ten hold approximately 8.9% of the sample, which has 350,000 or so distinct CDR3 sequences, roughly 6.9% seen once. The time point is: patch test 1, 2 weeks after DPC sensitization. Documented treatment: therapeutic diphenylcyclopropenone sensitization with weekly scalp DPC. This specimen was whole blood, taken in connection with sensitization to the hapten diphenylcyclopropenone (DPC). Receptor source: a woman aged 18-29 years with alopecia areata. Some clones in this sample may be carry-over from other donors' samples.

This chain's CDR3 is CASSQVGGYTEAFF. DNA for the CDR3: TGTGCCAGCAGCCAAGTCGGGGGGTACACTGAAGCTTTCTTT. This chain connects TRBV14 to TRBJ1-1; TRBD1 is a possible D gene (5 bases). The V gene's germline CDR1 is SGHDN and CDR2 FVKESK. This CDR3 is 14 amino acids long. The V gene lost 1 base and the J gene lost 3 bases, with 9 bases spanning the gap.

This clonotype appeared many times. The V gene is TRBV29-1, the J gene TRBJ1-3, with 9 bases lining up with TRBD1. Germline-derived CDR1 and CDR2 are SQVTM and ANQGSEA. The CDR3 runs 16 residues. J was trimmed by 0 bases and V by 4 bases; bases with no gene match: 7. CDR3 sequence (DNA): TGCAGCGTTGGGGTTTTGACAGGGGGCTCTGGAAACACCATATATTTT. Its protein is CSVGVLTGGSGNTIYF.

The sample holds many counts of this clonotype. Here the CDR3 reads CSVEDREYQETQYF. The CDR3 nucleotides read TGCAGCGTTGAAGATCGCGAATACCAAGAGACCCAGTACTTC. The chain is built from TRBV29-1 and TRBJ2-5; no definite D call. V was trimmed by 0 bases and J by 0 bases, leaving 8 bases between them. Germline-derived CDR1 and CDR2 are SQVTM and ANQGSEA. The CDR3 extends over 14 amino acids. The full variable domain, with the rest looked up from reference TRBV29-1 and TRBJ2-5, is SAVISQKPSRDICQRGTSLTIQCQVDSQVTMMFWYRQQPGQSLTLIATANQGSEATYESGFVIDKFPISRPNLTFSTLTVSNMSPEDSSIYLCSVEDREYQETQYFGPGTRLLVL.

This rearrangement joins TRBV20-1 to TRBJ2-7, with TRBD1 identical over 7 bases. The CDR3 contains 14 residues. Unmatched junction bases numbered 6, after V lost 4 bases and J lost 0 bases. Germline V gives CDR1 DFQATT, CDR2 SNEGSKA (reference sequence). CDR3 sequence: CSAKRDSNSYEQYF. The CDR3, as DNA: TGCAGTGCTAAGAGGGACAGTAACTCCTACGAGCAGTACTTC.

This clonotype came up a few times. V and J are TRBV29-1 and TRBJ1-1, with D possibly matching TRBD1 (6 bases). Germline CDR1 is SQVTM and CDR2 is ANQGSEA. Trimming took 6 bases from V and 3 from J, leaving 11 bases between them. This CDR3 comprises 12 residues. The CDR3 spells CSVGRGDTEAFF. CDR3 bases: TGCAGCGTCGGCAGGGGAGACACTGAAGCTTTCTTT.

The table lists this clonotype with a few counts. The rearrangement joins TRBV6-2 or TRBV6-3 to TRBJ2-4, with D uncertain. Germline-derived CDR1 and CDR2 are MNHEY and SVGEGT. The CDR3 runs to 15 residues. Trimming pared 6 bases from V and 1 base from J, leaving 13 bases between. CDR3 sequence reads: CASRLLHDAKNIQYF. The CDR3 DNA is TGTGCCAGCAGGCTCCTACACGACGCCAAAAACATTCAGTACTTC.

This clonotype turned up a few times. The chain uses TRBV3-1 and TRBJ1-2; 11 positions agree with TRBD1. The CDR3 is 14 amino acids. V shed 2 bases and J 8 bases; nucleotides not matched to a gene: 4. Germline CDR1 reads LGHDT; CDR2 reads YNNKEL (reference sequence). The CDR3 bases are TGTGCCAGCAGCCAACTGGACAGGGGGCAAGGCTACACCTTC. It yields the protein CASSQLDRGQGYTF.

This clonotype appeared a few times. The chain employs TRBV3-1 and TRBJ1-1, with D perhaps TRBD1 (5 bases). CDR1 is LGHDT and CDR2 is YNNKEL in the germline V gene (reference sequence). V was pared by 5 bases and J by 3 bases, with 10 bases between. This CDR3 contains 13 residues. CDR3 in DNA: TGTGCCAGCAGCGGTACCAGGGACACTGAAGCTTTCTTT. Translation: CASSGTRDTEAFF.